The entry below gives a single T cell receptor (beta chain) sequence along with its context. The antigen remains unidentified. This entry comes from a study of CD8+ T cells in alopecia areata. Findings and limits, study-wide: Among patients, TCR sharing was less clear than in mice, a difference possibly due in part to HLA diversity in the patient population.

Once RNA had been extracted, it was reverse transcribed into cDNA to act as the sequencing template. Clones were sequenced by immunoSEQ multiplex PCR, and TCRdb holds only the in-frame ones, with some missing. Here the sample spans over 200,000 clones, 50% to 60% being singletons. Punch biopsies of lesional scalp, plus peripheral blood, were taken from alopecia areata patients. The source was CD4+ T cells sorted from blood, collected at week 0. This clonotype was obtained from a human donor with alopecia areata.

The CDR3 DNA reads as TGCAGCGTTGGGGGCGTCGTGAACACTGAAGCTTTCTTT. The encoded protein is CSVGGVVNTEAFF. This chain uses TRBV29-1 with TRBJ1-1; weak D call: TRBD1 (5 bases). The CDR3 runs to 13 residues. V lost 4 bases to trimming and J lost 0 bases, with 9 bases between them. CDR1 is SQVTM, CDR2 ANQGSEA, per germline. Filled out from reference TRBV29-1 and TRBJ1-1, the complete variable domain reads SAVISQKPSRDICQRGTSLTIQCQVDSQVTMMFWYRQQPGQSLTLIATANQGSEATYESGFVIDKFPISRPNLTFSTLTVSNMSPEDSSIYLCSVGGVVNTEAFFGQGTRLTVV.